This is a list of T cell receptor beta chains from one sample in a study of technical replicates of blood from several donors. Repertoires were generated with immunoSEQ multiplex PCR, while TCRdb's copy carries only in-frame clones and drops some. The data hold tens of thousands of clones, with about 94% observed a single time. The sequenced sample was T cells isolated from PBMCs. The receptors originated from a human donor in good health. The CDR3 runs from the conserved cysteine through the conserved F or W. D genes are given only for firm matches. Clone size appears in some rows only: once, few, many, or a class for an expanded clone.

TGTGCCAGCAGGACTAGCGGGAACCCCTCGTACGAGCAGTACTTC,CASRTSGNPSYEQYF,NA,15,TRBV7-9,TRBD2,TRBJ2-7
TGTGCCAGCTTAGAGGGGGCGAGCGGGGAGCTGTTTTTT,CASLEGASGELFF,NA,13,TRBV6-5,TRBD1,TRBJ2-2
TGTGCCAGCAGCGGGGACAGTTACGAGGGCGAGCAGTACTTC,CASSGDSYEGEQYF,once,14,TRBV9,TRBD1,TRBJ2-7
TGTGCCAGCAGTGAGTTCGGGCTAGCGGGTTCCAATGAGCAGTTCTTC,CASSEFGLAGSNEQFF,NA,16,TRBV25-1,TRBD2,TRBJ2-1
TGTGCCAGCAGCTTAGCTTTGACAGAGATACACTATGGCTACACCTTC,CASSLALTEIHYGYTF,once,16,TRBV7-9,NA,TRBJ1-2
TGTGCCAGTAGTATGAGAGGCAGTTTCACAGATACGCAGTATTTT,CASSMRGSFTDTQYF,NA,15,TRBV19,NA,TRBJ2-3
TGTGCCAGCTCAAATGGACAGGGAGCGTACACTGAAGCTTTCTTT,CASSNGQGAYTEAFF,NA,15,TRBV18,TRBD1,TRBJ1-1
TGTGCCAGTAGCGGGCTAGCGGGAGAAGAGACCCAGTACTTC,CASSGLAGEETQYF,NA,14,TRBV19,TRBD2,TRBJ2-5
TGTGCCAGCTCACCAAGCCTAGCGGGAAGCTACAATGAGCAGTTCTTC,CASSPSLAGSYNEQFF,NA,16,TRBV18,TRBD2,TRBJ2-1
TGTGCCAGCACTTTTAGCGGGTCTCAAGAGCAGTTCTTC,CASTFSGSQEQFF,NA,13,TRBV25-1,TRBD2,TRBJ2-1
TGTGCCTCTTGCGGGAGTGGCTACGAGCAGTACTTC,CASCGSGYEQYF,NA,12,TRBV25-1,TRBD2,TRBJ2-7